This TCR beta chain was found in a study of T cell responses to AZD1222 COVID-19 vaccine. CDR1 is SGHRS, CDR2 YFSETQ, per germline. After removal of 4 bases from V and 2 bases from J, the junction contained 8 bases not matched to a gene. The CDR3 length is 16 residues. This clone has more than one count but fewer than ten. Libraries were prepared by immunoSEQ multiplex PCR; TCRdb keeps only in-frame clonotypes and omits some of them. The sample consists of some 140,000 clones, 85% to 90% of them appearing once. This material consisted of peripheral blood, taken on day 0 of AZD1222 vaccination. This rearrangement joins TRBV5-1 to TRBJ2-3; TRBD1 matches at 9 bases. This TCR was sampled from an adult in good health. CDR3 loop: CASSARQGEVTDTQYF. The DNA of the CDR3 is TGCGCCAGCAGCGCTAGACAGGGGGAGGTCACAGATACGCAGTATTTT.